Each of the 28 T cell receptor beta chains below was sequenced from the same sample in a study of OX40 agonist ivuxolimab in advanced cancers. TCRdb's table, derived via immunoSEQ multiplex PCR, lists solely in-frame clones and lacks some. The data contain 7,500 to 10,000 clones, around 70% of them singletons. The sequenced sample was CD4+ or CD8+ T cells sorted from blood, obtained in a trial of the OX40 agonist ivuxolimab. These receptors were obtained from an adult with an advanced solid tumor such as melanoma, head and neck, liver or kidney cancer.

The chain couples TRBV9 to TRBJ2-5; the match to TRBD1 covers 8 bases. The germline gives CDR1 SGDLS, CDR2 YYNGEE. The CDR3 runs to 14 residues. J was trimmed by 2 bases and V by 4 bases; bases with no gene match: 4. CDR3 bases: TGTGCCAGCAGCTCGGGACAGGCGCAAGAGACCCAGTACTTC. Protein product: CASSSGQAQETQYF.

V usage is TRBV4-1 and J usage is TRBJ2-7, with no clear D. CDR1 MGHRA and CDR2 YSYEKL come from the germline V gene. CDR3 length: 15 amino acids. V was trimmed by 0 bases and J by 4 bases, leaving 13 bases between them. CDR3 sequence reads: CASSQDGHGYYEQYF. In nucleotides, the CDR3 is TGCGCCAGCAGCCAAGATGGGCACGGTTATTACGAGCAGTACTTC.

The count of this clone is one. The genes are TRBV28 and TRBJ2-7; 7 nucleotides align to TRBD1. Trimming took 4 bases from V and 0 from J; bases not matched to a gene: 0. Looked up from germline, CDR1 is MDHEN and CDR2 is SYDVKM. The length of the CDR3 is 13 residues. CDR3 sequence reads: CASSWDSSYEQYF. CDR3 DNA: TGTGCCAGCAGTTGGGACAGCTCCTACGAGCAGTACTTC.

CDR3 bases: TGTGCCAGCAGTTTTTGGGGGACTTACGAGCAGTACTTC. It is translated as CASSFWGTYEQYF. The genes are TRBV28 and TRBJ2-7, with D possibly matching TRBD2 (6 bases). Per germline, CDR1 MDHEN and CDR2 SYDVKM. The V and J ends lost 3 bases and 4 bases respectively, with 10 bases between them. This CDR3 has 13 residues.

This sequence joins TRBV6-5 and TRBJ1-5; no definite D call. The V end lost 6 bases, the J end lost 3 bases, and 9 bases lay between the germline ends. Germline CDR1 and CDR2: MNHEY and SVGAGI. The CDR3 totals 13 residues. For the CDR3, the DNA is TGTGCCAGCAGCCTCTTGCTCAATCAGCCCCAGCATTTT. Protein sequence: CASSLLLNQPQHF.

The chain couples TRBV5-4 to TRBJ1-1; D call uncertain. The CDR3 loop spans 11 amino acids. Germline assignment: CDR1 SGHNT and CDR2 YYREEE (reference sequence). V was trimmed by 3 bases and J by 7 bases, leaving 7 bases between them. The CDR3 nucleotides read TGTGCCAGCAGCTCCCAGTTTGAAGCTTTCTTT. Translation: CASSSQFEAFF.

The chain recombines TRBV19 with TRBJ1-2; unclear D gene. Trimming took 3 bases from V and 4 from J, leaving 9 bases between them. Germline-derived CDR1 and CDR2 are LNHDA and SQIVND (reference sequence). The CDR3 has 13 residues. The CDR3 here is CASSIAAAYGYTF. CDR3 bases: TGTGCCAGTAGTATCGCGGCAGCCTATGGCTACACCTTC.

The genes are TRBV7-6 and TRBJ2-7; 8 positions agree with TRBD1. In germline, CDR1 is SGHVS, CDR2 FNYEAQ. Trimming took 5 bases from V and 0 from J; bases not matched to a gene: 9. The CDR3 spans 16 residues. CDR3 loop: CASSTKRQGSSYEQYF. As DNA, the CDR3 is TGTGCCAGCAGCACTAAGAGACAGGGGAGCTCCTACGAGCAGTACTTC.

This chain connects TRBV2 to TRBJ2-1; 11 positions agree with TRBD1. The CDR3 totals 16 residues. Germline-derived CDR1 and CDR2 are SNHLY and FYNNEI. The V and J ends lost 4 bases and 7 bases, in that order; junction bases with no gene match: 9. DNA for the CDR3: TGTGCCAGCAGTGCCCGGACAGGGGGCGCAGAAAATGAGCAGTTCTTC. It encodes CASSARTGGAENEQFF.

The rearrangement links TRBV13 to TRBJ2-3, with 9 bases aligning to TRBD2. CDR3 size: 13 residues. The ends lost 5 bases at V and 8 bases at J; junction bases unmatched: 5. Germline V gene sequence: CDR1 PRHDT, CDR2 FYEKMQ (reference sequence). CDR3 coding DNA: TGTGCCAGCAGCATAGCGGGAGAGGGTACGCAGTATTTT. It translates to CASSIAGEGTQYF. Using reference TRBV13 and TRBJ2-3 for the parts outside the CDR3, the full variable domain is AAGVIQSPRHLIKEKRETATLKCYPIPRHDTVYWYQQGPGQDPQFLISFYEKMQSDKGSIPDRFSAQQFSDYHSELNMSSLELGDSALYFCASSIAGEGTQYFGPGTRLTVL.

This rearrangement joins TRBV4-1 to TRBJ1-1, with 8 bases identical to TRBD1. This CDR3 is 14 amino acids long. Trimming removed 6 bases from V and 5 bases from J; junction bases left unmatched: 8. Germline loops: CDR1 MGHRA, CDR2 YSYEKL. The CDR3 loop reads CASSPDRGWTEAFF. The CDR3, as DNA: TGCGCCAGCAGTCCTGACAGGGGATGGACTGAAGCTTTCTTT.

The table lists this clone with a count of one. The chain links TRBV18 to TRBJ1-3; TRBD1 is a possible D gene (5 bases). In germline, CDR1 is KGHSH, CDR2 LQKENI. V dropped 5 bases and J dropped 0 bases, with 11 bases sitting between them. This CDR3 has 15 amino acids. The DNA for the CDR3 is TGTGCCAGCTCAAGCCGGGGGGACTCTGGAAACACCATATATTTT. It codes for CASSSRGDSGNTIYF.

This clone has just a few counts. The chain recombines TRBV27 with TRBJ2-4; 15 bases line up with TRBD2. V dropped 2 bases and J dropped 8; count of bases not matched to a gene: 4. In germline, CDR1 is MNHEY, CDR2 SMNVEV (reference sequence). There are 16 residues in the CDR3. For the CDR3, the DNA is TGTGCCAGCAGTTTACGGACTAGCGGGGGGGTAGACATTCAGTACTTC. Amino acids: CASSLRTSGGVDIQYF.

V and J are TRBV28 and TRBJ2-1; no definite D call. Germline V gives CDR1 MDHEN, CDR2 SYDVKM. Trimming left V 5 bases short and J 8 bases short, with 10 bases between. The CDR3 runs 12 residues. The DNA of the CDR3 is TGTGCCAGCAGTCTACAGAGAGATGAGCAGTTCTTC. Its protein is CASSLQRDEQFF.

This clone is a singleton in its sample. This chain joins TRBV6-5 and TRBJ2-3; 8 nucleotides line up with TRBD2. The germline V gene has CDR1 MNHEY and CDR2 SVGAGI. This CDR3 comprises 14 residues. V was pared by 6 bases and J by 3 bases, with 5 bases of the junction left unmatched. In DNA form, the CDR3 reads TGTGCCAGCAGCTCGGGGGGGAATACAGATACGCAGTATTTT. Its translation is CASSSGGNTDTQYF.

This clone turned up a few times. The V gene is TRBV15, the J gene TRBJ2-5; TRBD2 matches 8 bases. With 0 bases clipped from V and 5 bases from J, the junction kept 17 bases outside the gene matches. The CDR3 extends over 19 amino acids. Germline CDR1 and CDR2: LNHNV and YYDKDF (reference sequence). The CDR3 reads CATSRDVSPTSGRSETQYF. CDR3 nucleotide sequence: TGTGCCACCAGCAGAGATGTCTCCCCGACCAGCGGGAGAAGCGAGACCCAGTACTTC.

The rearrangement joins TRBV5-4 to TRBJ2-3, with 7 bases that match TRBD2. The CDR3 loop spans 15 amino acids. Unmatched junction bases numbered 6, after V lost 3 bases and J lost 2 bases. Per the germline V gene, CDR1 is SGHNT and CDR2 is YYREEE (reference sequence). The CDR3 here is CASSSPGTNTDTQYF. The CDR3 DNA reads TGTGCCAGCAGCTCGCCAGGGACTAACACAGATACGCAGTATTTT.

This sequence joins TRBV6-6 and TRBJ1-1; D perhaps matches TRBD1 (5 bases). Germline V lookup: CDR1 MNHNY, CDR2 SVGAGI (reference sequence). Trimming cost V 9 bases and J 9 bases, with 20 bases left between them. The CDR3 loop spans 13 amino acids. This chain's CDR3 is CARRPRNGGQAFF. CDR3 in DNA: TGTGCCAGGCGCCCCCGTAACGGGGGACAAGCTTTCTTT.

This clone has just one count. The rearrangement links TRBV19 to TRBJ2-1; possible D gene TRBD2, 5 bases. CDR1 and CDR2 from the germline V gene are LNHDA and SQIVND (reference sequence). The germline V and J ends were trimmed by 5 bases and 9 bases, with 14 bases remaining between them. CDR3 length: 13 residues. The CDR3 nucleotides are TGTGCCAGTAGTCTCGGAGCGGCTGGTGAGCAGTTCTTC. It is translated as CASSLGAAGEQFF.

The rearrangement uses TRBV6-1 and TRBJ1-2; possibly TRBD1 for D (5 bases). The CDR3 has 13 residues. Trimming took 6 bases from V and 0 from J, leaving 8 bases between them. Per germline, CDR1 MNHNS and CDR2 SASEGT. CDR3 residues: CASRGTANYGYTF. The CDR3 DNA is TGTGCCAGCAGAGGGACGGCTAACTATGGCTACACCTTC.

The rearrangement uses TRBV10-3 and TRBJ2-7; a possible D gene is TRBD1 (5 bases). This CDR3 spans 13 amino acids. Germline loops: CDR1 ENHRY, CDR2 SYGVKD. Trimming shortened V by 1 base and J by 5 bases, and 9 bases separated the two germline ends. CDR3 nucleotides: TGTGCCATCAGTGAGTATCCAGGGAACGAGCAGTACTTC. This encodes CAISEYPGNEQYF.

The CDR3 nucleotides are TGTGCCAGCAGCTTGTGGAGCGGGATGAGTACTACCCCAAATACGCAGTATTTT. Translated, it gives CASSLWSGMSTTPNTQYF. The V call is TRBV5-6, the J call TRBJ2-3; the match to TRBD2 covers 7 bases. The CDR3 extends over 18 amino acids. Germline V gene data show CDR1 as SGHDT and CDR2 as YYEEEE. The V and J ends lost 1 base and 7 bases, in that order; junction bases with no gene match: 18.

The rearrangement links TRBV7-2 to TRBJ2-7; TRBD1 or TRBD2 may be the D gene (5 bases each). There are 15 residues in the CDR3. V was trimmed by 3 bases and J by 7 bases, leaving 19 bases between them. Germline CDR1 is SGHTA and CDR2 is FQGNSA. For the CDR3, the DNA is TGTGCCAGCAGCTTCCCGGGACGGACGCTTTATGAGCAGTACTTC. Its protein is CASSFPGRTLYEQYF.

In this sample, this clone is medium-sized (0.01 to 0.1%). A read error may account for a junction end that differs from germline. The rearrangement joins TRBV7-7 to TRBJ2-5, with TRBD1 matching over 10 bases. The CDR3 has 16 amino acids. From germline, CDR1 is SSHAT and CDR2 FNYEAQ (reference sequence). Written as DNA, the CDR3 is TGTGCTAGCAGCGGACAGGGGGAGGACGGTCTGGAGACCCAGTACTTC. Translation: CASSGQGEDGLETQYF.

The rearrangement uses TRBV4-3 and TRBJ2-1, with 11 positions matching TRBD2. Per germline, CDR1 LGHNA and CDR2 YSLEER. This CDR3 region has 15 residues. With 4 bases clipped from V and 3 bases from J, the junction kept 2 bases outside the gene matches. The CDR3 nucleotides read TGCGCCAGCAGCCCCACTAGCGGGGGCTACAATGAGCAGTTCTTC. It is translated as CASSPTSGGYNEQFF.

The table lists this clone with a few counts. The CDR3 region has the DNA TGCGCCAGCAGCTTGATCAGGGCCACAGATACGCAGTATTTT. Residues: CASSLIRATDTQYF. This chain connects TRBV5-1 to TRBJ2-3; D is perhaps TRBD1 (5 bases). CDR3 length equals 14 residues. Trimming cost V 1 base and J 2 bases, with 8 bases left between them. Germline loops: CDR1 SGHRS, CDR2 YFSETQ.

The CDR3 sequence is CASSQERTTAWSYGYTF. The CDR3 DNA follows: TGCGCCAGCAGCCAAGAGCGGACCACAGCCTGGTCCTATGGCTACACCTTC. The rearrangement links TRBV4-3 to TRBJ1-2; D not resolved. V gave up 0 bases and J gave up 4 bases, with 18 bases separating them. Germline CDR1 is LGHNA and CDR2 is YSLEER. The CDR3 runs to 17 residues.

The chain combines TRBV4-3 with TRBJ1-5, with D unresolved. The CDR3 length is 16 residues. Germline V CDR1 and CDR2: LGHNA, YSLEER. Between the trimmed V and J ends, which lost 0 bases and 7 bases, there was a span of 16 bases. CDR3: CASSQDYQLRGQPQHF. In nucleotides, the CDR3 is TGCGCCAGCAGCCAAGATTACCAGTTAAGAGGCCAGCCCCAGCATTTT.